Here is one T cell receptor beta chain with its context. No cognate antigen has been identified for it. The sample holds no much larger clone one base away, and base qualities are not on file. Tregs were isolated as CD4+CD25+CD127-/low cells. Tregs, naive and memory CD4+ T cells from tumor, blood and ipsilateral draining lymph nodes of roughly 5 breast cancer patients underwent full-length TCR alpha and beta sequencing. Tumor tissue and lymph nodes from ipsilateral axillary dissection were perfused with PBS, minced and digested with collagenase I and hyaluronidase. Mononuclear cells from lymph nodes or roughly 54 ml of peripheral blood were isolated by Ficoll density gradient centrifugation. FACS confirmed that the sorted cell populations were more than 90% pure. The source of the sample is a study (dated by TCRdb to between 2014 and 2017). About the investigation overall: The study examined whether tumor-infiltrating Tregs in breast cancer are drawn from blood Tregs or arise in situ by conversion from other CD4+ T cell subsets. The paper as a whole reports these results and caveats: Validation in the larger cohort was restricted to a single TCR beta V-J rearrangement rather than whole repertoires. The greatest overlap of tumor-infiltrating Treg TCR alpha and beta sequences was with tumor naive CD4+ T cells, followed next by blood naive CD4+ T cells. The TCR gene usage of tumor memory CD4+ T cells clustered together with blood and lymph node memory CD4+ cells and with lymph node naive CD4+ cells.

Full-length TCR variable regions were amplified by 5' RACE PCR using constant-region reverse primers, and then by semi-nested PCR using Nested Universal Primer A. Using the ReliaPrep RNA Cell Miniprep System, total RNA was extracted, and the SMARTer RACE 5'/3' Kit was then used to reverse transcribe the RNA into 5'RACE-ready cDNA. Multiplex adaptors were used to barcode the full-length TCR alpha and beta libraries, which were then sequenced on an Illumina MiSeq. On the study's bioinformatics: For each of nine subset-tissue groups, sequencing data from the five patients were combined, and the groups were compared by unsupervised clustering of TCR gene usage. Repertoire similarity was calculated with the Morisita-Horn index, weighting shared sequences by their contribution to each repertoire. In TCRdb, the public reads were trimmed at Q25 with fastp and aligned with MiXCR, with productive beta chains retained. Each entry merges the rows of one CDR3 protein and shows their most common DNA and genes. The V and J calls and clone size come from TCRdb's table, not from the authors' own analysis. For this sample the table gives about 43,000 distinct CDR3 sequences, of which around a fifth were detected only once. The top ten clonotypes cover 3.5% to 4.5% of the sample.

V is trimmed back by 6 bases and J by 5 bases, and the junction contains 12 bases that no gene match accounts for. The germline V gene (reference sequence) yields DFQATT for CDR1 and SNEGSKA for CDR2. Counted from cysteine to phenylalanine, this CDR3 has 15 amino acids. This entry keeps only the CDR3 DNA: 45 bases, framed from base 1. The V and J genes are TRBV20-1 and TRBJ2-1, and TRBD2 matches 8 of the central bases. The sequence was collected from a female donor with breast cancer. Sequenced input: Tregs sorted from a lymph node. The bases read TGCAGTGCGTCATTGGCGGGGGGAATAAACAATGAGCAGTTCTTC. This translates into CSASLAGGINNEQFF.